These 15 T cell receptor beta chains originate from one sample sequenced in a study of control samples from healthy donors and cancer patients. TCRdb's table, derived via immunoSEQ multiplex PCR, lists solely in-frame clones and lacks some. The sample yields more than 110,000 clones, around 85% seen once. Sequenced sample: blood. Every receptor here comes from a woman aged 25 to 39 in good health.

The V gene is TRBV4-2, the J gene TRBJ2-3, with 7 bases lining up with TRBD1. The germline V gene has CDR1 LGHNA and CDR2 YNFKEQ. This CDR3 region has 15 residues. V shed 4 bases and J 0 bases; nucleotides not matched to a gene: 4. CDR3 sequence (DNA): TGTGCCAGCAGCCTGGGGGACAGCAGCACAGATACGCAGTATTTT. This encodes CASSLGDSSTDTQYF.

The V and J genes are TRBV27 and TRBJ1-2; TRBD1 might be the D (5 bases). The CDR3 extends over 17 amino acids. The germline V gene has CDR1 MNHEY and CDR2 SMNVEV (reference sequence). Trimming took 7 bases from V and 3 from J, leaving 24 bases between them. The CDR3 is CASTPVVWGEDYYGYTF. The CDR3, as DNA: TGTGCCAGCACCCCCGTCGTCTGGGGCGAAGATTACTATGGCTACACCTTC.

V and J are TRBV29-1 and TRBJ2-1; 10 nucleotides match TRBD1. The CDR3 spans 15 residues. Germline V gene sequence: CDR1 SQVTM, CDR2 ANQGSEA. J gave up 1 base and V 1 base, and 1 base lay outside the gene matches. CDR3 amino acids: CSVEGGQGSYNEQFF. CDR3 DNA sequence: TGCAGCGTTGAAGGGGGACAGGGGTCCTACAATGAGCAGTTCTTC.

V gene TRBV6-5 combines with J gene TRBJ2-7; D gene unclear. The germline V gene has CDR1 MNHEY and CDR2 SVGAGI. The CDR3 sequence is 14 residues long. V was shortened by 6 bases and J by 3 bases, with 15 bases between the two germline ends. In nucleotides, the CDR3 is TGTGCCAGCAGCCTAGAAGGGCCCTACTACGAGCAGTACTTC. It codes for CASSLEGPYYEQYF.

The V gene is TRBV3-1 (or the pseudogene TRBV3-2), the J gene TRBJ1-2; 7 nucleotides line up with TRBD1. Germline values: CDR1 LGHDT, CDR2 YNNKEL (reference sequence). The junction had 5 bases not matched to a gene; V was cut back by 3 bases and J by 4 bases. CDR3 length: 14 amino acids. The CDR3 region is CASSQGQGGYGYTF. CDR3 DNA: TGTGCCAGCAGCCAGGGGCAGGGGGGCTATGGCTACACCTTC.

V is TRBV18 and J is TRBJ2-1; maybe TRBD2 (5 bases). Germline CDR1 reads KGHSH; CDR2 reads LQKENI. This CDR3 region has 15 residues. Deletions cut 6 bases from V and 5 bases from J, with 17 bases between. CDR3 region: CASSSSEVTNNEQFF. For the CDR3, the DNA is TGTGCCAGCTCCTCATCGGAGGTTACAAACAATGAGCAGTTCTTC. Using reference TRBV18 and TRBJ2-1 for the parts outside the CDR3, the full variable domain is NAGVMQNPRHLVRRRGQEARLRCSPMKGHSHVYWYRQLPEEGLKFMVYLQKENIIDESGMPKERFSAEFPKEGPSILRIQQVVRGDSAAYFCASSSSEVTNNEQFFGPGTRLTVL.

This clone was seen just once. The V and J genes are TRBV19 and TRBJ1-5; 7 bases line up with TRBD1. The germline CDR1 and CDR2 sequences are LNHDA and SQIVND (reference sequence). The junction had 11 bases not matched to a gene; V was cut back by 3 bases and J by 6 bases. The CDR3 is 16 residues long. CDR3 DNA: TGTGCCAGTAGTATGCCCGAAGACAGGGTGCGTCAGCCCCAGCATTTT. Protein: CASSMPEDRVRQPQHF.

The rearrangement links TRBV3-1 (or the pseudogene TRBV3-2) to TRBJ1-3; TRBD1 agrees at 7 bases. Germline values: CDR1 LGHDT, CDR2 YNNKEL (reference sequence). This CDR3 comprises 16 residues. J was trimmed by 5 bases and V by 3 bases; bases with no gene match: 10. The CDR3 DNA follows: TGTGCCAGCAGCCAGAGCGGGACAGTACGAAGAAACACCATATATTTT. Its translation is CASSQSGTVRRNTIYF.

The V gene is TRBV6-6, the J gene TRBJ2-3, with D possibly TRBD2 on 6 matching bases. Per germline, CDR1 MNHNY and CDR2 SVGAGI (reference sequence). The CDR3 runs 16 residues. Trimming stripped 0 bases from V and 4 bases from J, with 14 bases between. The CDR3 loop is CASSYSIRREADTQYF. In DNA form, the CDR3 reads TGTGCCAGCAGTTACTCGATCCGAAGGGAGGCAGATACGCAGTATTTT.

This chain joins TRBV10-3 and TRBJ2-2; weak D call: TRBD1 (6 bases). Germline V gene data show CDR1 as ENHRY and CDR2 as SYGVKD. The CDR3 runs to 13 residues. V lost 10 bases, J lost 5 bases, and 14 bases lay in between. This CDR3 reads CATTGQGTGELFF. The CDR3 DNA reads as TGTGCCACCACAGGGCAGGGGACCGGGGAGCTGTTTTTT.

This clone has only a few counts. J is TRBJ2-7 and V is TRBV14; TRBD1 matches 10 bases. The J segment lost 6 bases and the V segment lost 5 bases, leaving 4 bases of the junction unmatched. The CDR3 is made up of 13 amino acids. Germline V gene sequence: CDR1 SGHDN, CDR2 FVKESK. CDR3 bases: TGTGCCAGCAGCGCGACAGGGGGCAGCGAGCAGTACTTC. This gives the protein CASSATGGSEQYF.

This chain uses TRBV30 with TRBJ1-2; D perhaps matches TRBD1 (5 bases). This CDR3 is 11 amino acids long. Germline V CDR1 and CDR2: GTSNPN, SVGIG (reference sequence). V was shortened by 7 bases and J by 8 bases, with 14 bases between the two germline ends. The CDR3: CASATGGGYTF. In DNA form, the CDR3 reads TGTGCCTCAGCGACTGGGGGGGGCTACACCTTC.

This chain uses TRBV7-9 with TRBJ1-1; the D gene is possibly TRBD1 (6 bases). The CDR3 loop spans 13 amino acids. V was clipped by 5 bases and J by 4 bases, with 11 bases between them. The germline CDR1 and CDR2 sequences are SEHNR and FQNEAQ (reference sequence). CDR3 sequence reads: CASSEGGFTEAFF. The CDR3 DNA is TGTGCCAGCAGCGAGGGGGGTTTCACTGAAGCTTTCTTT.

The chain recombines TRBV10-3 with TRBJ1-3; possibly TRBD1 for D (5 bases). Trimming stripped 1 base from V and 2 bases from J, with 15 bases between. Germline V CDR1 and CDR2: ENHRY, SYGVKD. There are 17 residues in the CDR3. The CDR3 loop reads CAISEYPSDSAGNTIYF. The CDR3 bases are TGTGCCATCAGTGAGTACCCTTCCGACAGTGCTGGAAACACCATATATTTT.

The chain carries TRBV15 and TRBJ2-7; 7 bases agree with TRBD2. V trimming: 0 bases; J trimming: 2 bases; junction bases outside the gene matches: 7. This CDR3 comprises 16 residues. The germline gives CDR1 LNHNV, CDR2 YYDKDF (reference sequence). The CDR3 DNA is TGTGCCACCAGCAGAGATCATGGCGGGGGAACCTACGAGCAGTACTTC. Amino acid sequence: CATSRDHGGGTYEQYF.